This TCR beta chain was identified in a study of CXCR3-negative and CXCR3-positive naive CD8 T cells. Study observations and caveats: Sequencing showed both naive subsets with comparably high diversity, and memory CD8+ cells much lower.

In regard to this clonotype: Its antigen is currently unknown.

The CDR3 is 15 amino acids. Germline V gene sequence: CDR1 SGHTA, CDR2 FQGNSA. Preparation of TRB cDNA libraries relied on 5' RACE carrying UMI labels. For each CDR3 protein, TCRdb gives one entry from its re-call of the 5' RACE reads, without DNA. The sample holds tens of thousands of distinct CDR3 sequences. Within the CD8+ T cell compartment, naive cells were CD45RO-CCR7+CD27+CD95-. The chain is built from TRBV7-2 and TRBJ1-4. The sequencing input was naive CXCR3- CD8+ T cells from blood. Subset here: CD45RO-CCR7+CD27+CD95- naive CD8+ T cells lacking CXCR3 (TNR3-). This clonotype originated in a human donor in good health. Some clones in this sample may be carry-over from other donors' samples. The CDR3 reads CASSLAVWAPEKLFF.